This entry lists 11 T cell receptor beta chains sequenced from one sample in a study of tumor-infiltrating lymphocytes in localized non-small cell lung cancer. The repertoire was sequenced with immunoSEQ multiplex PCR; TCRdb's copy has only in-frame clones and lacks some. The sample shows 20,000 to 25,000 clones, 69% of them seen only once. Sequencing used lung tumor tissue. The receptors were gathered from a human donor with non-small cell lung cancer.

The chain joins TRBV11-2 to TRBJ1-1, with D uncertain. Germline CDR1 is SGHAT and CDR2 is FQNNGV. The CDR3 has 14 residues. Trimming shortened V by 0 bases and J by 5 bases, and 10 bases separated the two germline ends. The CDR3 nucleotides read TGTGCCAGCAGCTTAGAAGGGTCGGGTACTGAAGCTTTCTTT. Its translation: CASSLEGSGTEAFF.

The CDR3: CASSLAATAGRETQYF. The CDR3 DNA is TGTGCCAGCAGTCTAGCGGCGACAGCGGGGCGAGAGACCCAGTACTTC. V usage is TRBV27 and J usage is TRBJ2-5, with 7 bases matching TRBD2. Trimming took 5 bases from V and 4 from J; bases not matched to a gene: 13. This CDR3 has 16 amino acids. Germline loops: CDR1 MNHEY, CDR2 SMNVEV (reference sequence).

The chain combines TRBV15 with TRBJ2-1; D call uncertain. The germline V gene has CDR1 LNHNV and CDR2 YYDKDF (reference sequence). This CDR3 region has 16 residues. V lost 5 bases to trimming and J lost 6 bases, with 20 bases between them. DNA of the CDR3: TGTGCCACCAGCGGAACACCGAAGTGGGTCGGCAATGAGCAGTTCTTC. This codes for CATSGTPKWVGNEQFF.

V and J are TRBV15 and TRBJ1-4, with D perhaps matching TRBD1 (5 bases). CDR3 length equals 14 residues. Trimming shortened V by 0 bases and J by 7 bases, and 9 bases separated the two germline ends. Per germline, CDR1 LNHNV and CDR2 YYDKDF (reference sequence). The CDR3, as DNA: TGTGCCACCAGCAGAGATAGCAGGGTTGAAAAACTGTTTTTT. Translation gives CATSRDSRVEKLFF.

The gene calls are TRBV5-4 and TRBJ2-7, with 7 bases lining up with TRBD2. Germline assignment: CDR1 SGHNT and CDR2 YYREEE (reference sequence). This CDR3 is built from 14 residues. The junction had 4 bases not matched to a gene; V was cut back by 0 bases and J by 4 bases. The CDR3 loop is CASSLGLAEYEQYF. DNA of the CDR3: TGTGCCAGCAGCTTGGGACTAGCTGAGTACGAGCAGTACTTC.

The V and J genes are TRBV25-1 and TRBJ1-5; TRBD1 matches 8 bases. Germline CDR1 MGHDK, CDR2 SYGVNS. CDR3 length equals 17 residues. The trim removed 8 bases at V and 3 bases at J, leaving 15 bases unmatched. The DNA for the CDR3 is TGTGCCAGCCGCGCCTCATACAGGGGGTTGGACAATCAGCCCCAGCATTTT. This gives the protein CASRASYRGLDNQPQHF.

The chain has TRBV10-2 and TRBJ1-5; 8 positions agree with TRBD1. V lost 3 bases and J lost 7; bases outside the gene matches: 8. Germline-derived CDR1 and CDR2 are WSHSY and SAAADI. The CDR3 has 15 residues. CDR3 sequence: CASSEPGQGLQPQHF. CDR3 DNA: TGCGCCAGCAGTGAACCCGGACAGGGATTACAGCCCCAGCATTTT.

The count of this clone is one. The chain recombines TRBV4-2 with TRBJ2-7, with 12 bases matching TRBD2. V gave up 3 bases and J gave up 4 bases; unmatched junction bases: 4. Germline CDR1 reads LGHNA; CDR2 reads YNFKEQ. The CDR3 has 15 amino acids. The CDR3 nucleotides are TGTGCCAGCAGCCATGGACTAGCGGGAACTTACGAGCAGTACTTC. Protein product: CASSHGLAGTYEQYF.

The chain has TRBV18 and TRBJ2-7; the D gene is possibly TRBD2 (6 bases). V was trimmed by 2 bases and J by 7 bases, leaving 9 bases between them. The CDR3 consists of 12 residues. Germline V lookup: CDR1 KGHSH, CDR2 LQKENI. The DNA for the CDR3 is TGTGCCAGCTCACCAGGGGGGTCGGAGCAGTACTTC. This sequence encodes CASSPGGSEQYF.

V usage is TRBV7-2 and J usage is TRBJ2-1, with 12 bases identical to TRBD2. Trimming at V came to 8 bases and at J to 10 bases, leaving 15 bases not matched to a gene. Germline V gene lookup returns CDR1 SGHTA and CDR2 FQGNSA. The CDR3 spans 16 residues. CDR3 DNA: TGTGCCAGCGCTCGGACTAGCGGGGCCATGTACAGGGAGCAGTTCTTC. It specifies CASARTSGAMYREQFF. The complete variable domain, with remaining parts taken from reference TRBV7-2 and TRBJ2-1, reads GAGVSQSPSNKVTEKGKDVELRCDPISGHTALYWYRQSLGQGLEFLIYFQGNSAPDKSGLPSDRFSAERTGGSVSTLTIQRTQQEDSAVYLCASARTSGAMYREQFFGPGTRLTVL.

This chain joins TRBV11-3 and TRBJ2-3; unclear D gene. This CDR3 is 13 amino acids long. Germline assignment: CDR1 SGHNT and CDR2 YENEEA. V was trimmed by 5 bases and J by 0 bases, leaving 6 bases between them. The CDR3 DNA is TGTGCCAGCAGCCCCTCCAGCACAGATACGCAGTATTTT. This translates into CASSPSSTDTQYF.